This T cell receptor (beta chain) stems from a study of neurological immune-mediated disorders. TCRdb reprocessed the 5' RACE reads with MiXCR, giving one entry per CDR3 protein. The table lists about 14,000 distinct CDR3 sequences, 6.5% to 8% of them singletons. The CDR3 is made up of 14 amino acids. After removal of 5 bases from V and 4 bases from J, the junction contained 4 bases not matched to a gene. Germline CDR1 and CDR2: MRHNA and SNTAGT. The source material was CD8+ T cells from blood. The sequence derives from a woman between 35 and 50 years old in good health. The chain joins TRBV6-4 to TRBJ2-3, with TRBD1 identical over 9 bases. DNA for the CDR3: TGTGCCAGCAGTCGACAGGGGGAGGCAGATACGCAGTATTTT. Translation: CASSRQGEADTQYF.